This TCR beta chain stems from a study of early T cells in non-severe SARS-CoV-2 infection (dated by TCRdb to 2020 to 2022). A note on the overall study: Because TCR sequencing was done on bulk RNA from unsorted whole blood, the alpha and beta chains could not be paired.

Trimming costs V 8 bases and J 7 bases, and their ends lie 18 bases apart. Counted from cysteine to phenylalanine, this CDR3 has 13 amino acids. CDR3 DNA only is kept here, 39 bases in frame from base 1. The germline V gene encodes CDR1 MNHEY and CDR2 SMNVEV (reference sequence). Library prep was done by 5' RACE. Reads for this sample came from a NextSeq 500. Unique molecular identifiers were attached to individual cDNA molecules in the TCR library protocol so that sequencing error and PCR bias could be corrected. Sequencing covered both TCR alpha and beta chains, and within each sample the abundances of alpha and beta sequences were tightly co-correlated. Concerning the study's data processing: Decombinator V4 was used to annotate TCR sequences for V gene, J gene and CDR3. TCRs were defined as expanded if a significant change between any two time points was detected under a Poisson model with p below 0.0001. TCR abundances were normalised to the total number of TCRs sequenced in each sample and reported as counts per million. TRAV1-2 paired with TRAJ12, TRAJ20 or TRAJ33 defined MAIT TCRs, while TRAV10 paired with TRAJ18 defined iNKT TCRs. VDJdb, accessed on 1 November 2021, was searched for TCRs annotated for CMV, EBV and SARS-CoV-2, and TCRs annotated for more than one antigen were excluded. The public sequencing data were trimmed at Q25 with fastp and processed into clonotypes with MiXCR by TCRdb, which kept only in-frame beta chains. Under each unique CDR3 protein, matching rows form one entry showing the most common genes and DNA. The V and J calls reflect TCRdb's pipeline rather than the authors' work. The sample table holds tens of thousands of distinct CDR3 sequences, of which over 4% were seen once. Around 7.5% of the sample lies in the top ten.

General findings and caveats noted by the study authors: Matching against VDJdb was skewed toward anti-spike CD8 responses, likely underestimated virus-specific expansions, and missed private and CD4 specificities.

The study was a case-control design nested within a healthcare worker cohort in London, UK, with weekly nasopharyngeal swab PCR tests and blood sampling. Healthcare workers were recruited between 23 and 31 March 2020, during the week of the UK lockdown, and were followed weekly for up to about 16 weeks. This clonotype occurred many times. The antigen it binds to is not known. No base-level quality is on record; no much larger clone is a single base apart. The sequence links TRBV27 to TRBJ2-7; the D match is possibly TRBD1 or TRBD2, with 5 bases aligned in each. The sample here was whole blood, taken at baseline. The source is an adult who was a healthcare worker with PCR-confirmed SARS-CoV-2 infection or an uninfected control (not recorded which). The base sequence is TGTGCCAGCTGGGACGGCGCTGGTTGGGAGCAGTACTTC. Translated, this is CASWDGAGWEQYF.